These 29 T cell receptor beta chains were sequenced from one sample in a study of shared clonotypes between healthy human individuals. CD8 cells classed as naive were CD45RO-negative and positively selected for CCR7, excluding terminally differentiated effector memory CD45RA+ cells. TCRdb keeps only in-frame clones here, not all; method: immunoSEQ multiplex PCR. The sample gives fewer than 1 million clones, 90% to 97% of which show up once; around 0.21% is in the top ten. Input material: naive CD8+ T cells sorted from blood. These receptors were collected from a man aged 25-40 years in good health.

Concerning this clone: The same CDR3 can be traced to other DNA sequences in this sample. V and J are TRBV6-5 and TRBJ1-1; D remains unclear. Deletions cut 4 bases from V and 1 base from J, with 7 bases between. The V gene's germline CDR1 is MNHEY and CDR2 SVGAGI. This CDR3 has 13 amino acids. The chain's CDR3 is CASSLGGNTEAFF. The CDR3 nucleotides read TGTGCCAGCAGTTTAGGTGGGAACACTGAAGCTTTCTTT.

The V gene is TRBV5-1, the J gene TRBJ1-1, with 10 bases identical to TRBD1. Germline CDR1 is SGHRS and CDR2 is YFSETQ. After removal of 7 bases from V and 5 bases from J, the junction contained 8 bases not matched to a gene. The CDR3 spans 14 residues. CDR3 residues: CASGPGTGATEAFF. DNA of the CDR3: TGCGCCAGCGGTCCCGGGACAGGGGCTACTGAAGCTTTCTTT.

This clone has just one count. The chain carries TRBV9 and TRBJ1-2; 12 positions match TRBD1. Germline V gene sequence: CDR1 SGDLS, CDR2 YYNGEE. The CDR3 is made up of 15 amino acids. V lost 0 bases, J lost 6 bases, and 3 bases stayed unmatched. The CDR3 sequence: CASSVEGTGGDGYTF. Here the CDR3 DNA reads TGTGCCAGCAGCGTAGAAGGGACAGGGGGCGATGGCTACACCTTC.

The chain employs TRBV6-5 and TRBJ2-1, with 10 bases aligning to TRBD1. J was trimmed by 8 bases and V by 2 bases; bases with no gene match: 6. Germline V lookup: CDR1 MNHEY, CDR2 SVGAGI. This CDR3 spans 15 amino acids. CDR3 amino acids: CASSYRQTGGDEQFF. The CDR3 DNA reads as TGTGCCAGCAGTTACCGCCAGACAGGGGGCGATGAGCAGTTCTTC.

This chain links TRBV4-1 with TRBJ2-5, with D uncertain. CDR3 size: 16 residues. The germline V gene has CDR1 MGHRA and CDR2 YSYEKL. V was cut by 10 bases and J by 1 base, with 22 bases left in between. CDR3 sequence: CATAEFPADTQETQYF. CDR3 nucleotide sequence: TGCGCCACCGCAGAGTTCCCCGCGGATACCCAAGAGACCCAGTACTTC.

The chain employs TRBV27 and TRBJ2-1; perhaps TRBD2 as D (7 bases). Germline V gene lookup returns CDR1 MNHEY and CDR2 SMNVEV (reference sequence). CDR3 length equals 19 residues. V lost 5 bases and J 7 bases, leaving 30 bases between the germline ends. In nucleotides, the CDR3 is TGTGCCAGCAGTCCCCACTCTCTGGGGTCGGGGGGCTTGAGAAATGAGCAGTTCTTC. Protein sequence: CASSPHSLGSGGLRNEQFF.

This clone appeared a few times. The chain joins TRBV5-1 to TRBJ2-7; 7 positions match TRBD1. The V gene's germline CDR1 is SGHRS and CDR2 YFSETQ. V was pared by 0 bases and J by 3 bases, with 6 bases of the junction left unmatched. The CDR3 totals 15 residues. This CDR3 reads CASSLDPGQSYEQYF. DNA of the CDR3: TGCGCCAGCAGCTTGGATCCGGGACAGAGCTACGAGCAGTACTTC.

The DNA for the CDR3 is TGTGCCAGCAGTTTAGGACTGAACTACGAGCAGTACTTC. Translation: CASSLGLNYEQYF. The V and J genes are TRBV6-5 and TRBJ2-7; D is perhaps TRBD2 (5 bases). V was pared by 4 bases and J by 3 bases, with 10 bases between. The germline gives CDR1 MNHEY, CDR2 SVGAGI. There are 13 residues in the CDR3.

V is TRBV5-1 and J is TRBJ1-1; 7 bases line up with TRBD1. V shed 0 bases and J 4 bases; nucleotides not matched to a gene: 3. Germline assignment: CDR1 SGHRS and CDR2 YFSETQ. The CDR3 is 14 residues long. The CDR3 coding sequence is TGCGCCAGCAGCTTGGAACAGGGGTTCACTGAAGCTTTCTTT. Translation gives CASSLEQGFTEAFF.

The CDR3 DNA reads TGTGCCAGCAGCTTAGTACTTAGGGGGATCAATGAGCAGTTCTTC. The encoded protein is CASSLVLRGINEQFF. The chain joins TRBV7-9 to TRBJ2-1; D might be TRBD1 (6 bases). Germline loops: CDR1 SEHNR, CDR2 FQNEAQ (reference sequence). This CDR3 region has 15 residues. The germline V and J ends were trimmed by 1 base and 6 bases, with 13 bases remaining between them.

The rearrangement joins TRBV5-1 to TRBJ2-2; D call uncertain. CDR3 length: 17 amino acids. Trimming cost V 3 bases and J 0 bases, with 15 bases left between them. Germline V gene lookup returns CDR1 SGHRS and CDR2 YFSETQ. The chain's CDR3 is CASSSPPGAANTGELFF. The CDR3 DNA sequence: TGCGCCAGCAGCTCCCCCCCGGGCGCCGCGAACACCGGGGAGCTGTTTTTT. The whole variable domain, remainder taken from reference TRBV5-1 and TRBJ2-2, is KAGVTQTPRYLIKTRGQQVTLSCSPISGHRSVSWYQQTPGQGLQFLFEYFSETQRNKGNFPGRFSGRQFSNSRSEMNVSTLELGDSALYLCASSSPPGAANTGELFFGEGSRLTVL.

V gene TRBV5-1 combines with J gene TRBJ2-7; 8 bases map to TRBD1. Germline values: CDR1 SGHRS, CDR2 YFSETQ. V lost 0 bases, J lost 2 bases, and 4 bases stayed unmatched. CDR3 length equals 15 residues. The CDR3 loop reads CASSLESGGPYEQYF. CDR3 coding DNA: TGCGCCAGCAGCTTGGAGTCAGGGGGCCCCTACGAGCAGTACTTC.

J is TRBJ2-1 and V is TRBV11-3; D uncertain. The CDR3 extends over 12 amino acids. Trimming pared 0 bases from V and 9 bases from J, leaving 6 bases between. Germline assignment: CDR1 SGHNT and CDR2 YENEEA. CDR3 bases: TGTGCCAGCAGCTTAGAGTATTCTGAGCAGTTCTTC. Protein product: CASSLEYSEQFF.

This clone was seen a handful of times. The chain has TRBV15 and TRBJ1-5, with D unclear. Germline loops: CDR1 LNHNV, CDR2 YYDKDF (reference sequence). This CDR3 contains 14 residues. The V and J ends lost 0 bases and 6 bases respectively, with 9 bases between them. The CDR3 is CATSRDLGSQPQHF. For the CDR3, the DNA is TGTGCCACCAGCAGAGATTTGGGGAGTCAGCCCCAGCATTTT.

CDR3 loop: CASSVAIGRSSGANVLTF. CDR3 coding DNA: TGTGCCAGCAGCGTAGCTATCGGGAGGAGCTCTGGGGCCAACGTCCTGACTTTC. V usage is TRBV9 and J usage is TRBJ2-6; 7 bases map to TRBD2. This CDR3 is 18 amino acids long. Germline CDR1 SGDLS, CDR2 YYNGEE. Trimming at V came to 0 bases and at J to 0 bases, leaving 6 bases not matched to a gene.

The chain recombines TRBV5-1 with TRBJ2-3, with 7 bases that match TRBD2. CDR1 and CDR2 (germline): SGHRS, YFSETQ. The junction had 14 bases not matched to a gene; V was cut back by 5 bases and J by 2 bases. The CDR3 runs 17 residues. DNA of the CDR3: TGCGCCAGCAGAATGGGTTTATCTAGCGGTCTCACAGATACGCAGTATTTT. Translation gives CASRMGLSSGLTDTQYF.

DNA for the CDR3: TGTGCCAGCAGTCCCACGGGATGGGATGAGCAGTTCTTC. Translation gives CASSPTGWDEQFF. The V call is TRBV27, the J call TRBJ2-1, with D perhaps matching TRBD2 (5 bases). CDR3 length: 13 residues. Germline V CDR1 and CDR2: MNHEY, SMNVEV (reference sequence). The V gene lost 5 bases and the J gene lost 8 bases, with 13 bases spanning the gap.

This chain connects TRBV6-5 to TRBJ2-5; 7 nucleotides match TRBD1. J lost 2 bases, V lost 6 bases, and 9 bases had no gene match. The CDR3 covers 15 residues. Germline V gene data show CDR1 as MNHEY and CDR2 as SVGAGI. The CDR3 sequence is CASRRHTGAQETQYF. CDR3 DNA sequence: TGTGCCAGCAGGCGCCACACAGGGGCTCAAGAGACCCAGTACTTC.

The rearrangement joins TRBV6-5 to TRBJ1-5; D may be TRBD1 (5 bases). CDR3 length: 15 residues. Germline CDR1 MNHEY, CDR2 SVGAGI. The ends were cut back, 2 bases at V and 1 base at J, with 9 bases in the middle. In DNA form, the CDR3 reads TGTGCCAGCAGTTACACAGGTCGGAGCAATCAGCCCCAGCATTTT. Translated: CASSYTGRSNQPQHF.

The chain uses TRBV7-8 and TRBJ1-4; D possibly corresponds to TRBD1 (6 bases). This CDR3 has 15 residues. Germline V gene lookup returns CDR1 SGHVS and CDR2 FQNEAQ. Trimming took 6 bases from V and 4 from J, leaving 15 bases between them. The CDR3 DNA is TGTGCCAGCAGGTTACTCGGGACAATTAATGAAAAACTGTTTTTT. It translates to CASRLLGTINEKLFF.

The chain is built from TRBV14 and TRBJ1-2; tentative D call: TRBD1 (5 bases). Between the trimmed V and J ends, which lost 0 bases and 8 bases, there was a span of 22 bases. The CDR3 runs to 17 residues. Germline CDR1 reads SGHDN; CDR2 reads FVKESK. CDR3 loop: CASSQDELDGQGRGYTF. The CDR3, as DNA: TGTGCCAGCAGCCAAGATGAGTTGGACGGGCAGGGTCGAGGCTACACCTTC.

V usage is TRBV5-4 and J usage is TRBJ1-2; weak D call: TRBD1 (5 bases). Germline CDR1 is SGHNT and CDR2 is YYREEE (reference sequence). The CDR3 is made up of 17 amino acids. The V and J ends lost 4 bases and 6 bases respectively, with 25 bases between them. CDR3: CASSQRGAGLGNDGYTF. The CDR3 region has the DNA TGTGCCAGCAGCCAGAGGGGCGCAGGGTTAGGGAATGATGGCTACACCTTC.

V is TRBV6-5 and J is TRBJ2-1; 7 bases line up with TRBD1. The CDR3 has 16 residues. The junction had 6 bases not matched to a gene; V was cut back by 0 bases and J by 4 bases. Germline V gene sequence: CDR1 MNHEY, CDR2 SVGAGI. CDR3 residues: CASSYSGTDYYNEQFF. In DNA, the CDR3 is TGTGCCAGCAGTTACTCGGGGACAGACTATTACAATGAGCAGTTCTTC.

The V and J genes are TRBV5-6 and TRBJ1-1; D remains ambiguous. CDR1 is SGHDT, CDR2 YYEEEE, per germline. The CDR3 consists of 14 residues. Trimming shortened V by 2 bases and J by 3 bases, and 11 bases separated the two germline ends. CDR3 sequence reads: CASSLSGVYTEAFF. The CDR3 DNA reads TGTGCCAGCAGCTTATCTGGAGTCTACACTGAAGCTTTCTTT.

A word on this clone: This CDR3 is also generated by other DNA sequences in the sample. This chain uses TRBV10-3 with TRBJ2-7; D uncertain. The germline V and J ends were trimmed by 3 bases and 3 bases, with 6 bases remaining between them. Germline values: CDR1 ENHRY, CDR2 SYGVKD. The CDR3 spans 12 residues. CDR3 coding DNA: TGTGCCATCAGTGAAGGAAGCTACGAGCAGTACTTC. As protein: CAISEGSYEQYF.

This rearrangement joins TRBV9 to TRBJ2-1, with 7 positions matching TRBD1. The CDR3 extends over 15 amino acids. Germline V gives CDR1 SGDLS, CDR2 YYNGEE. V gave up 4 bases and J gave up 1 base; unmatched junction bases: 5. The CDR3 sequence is CASSSAGGSYNEQFF. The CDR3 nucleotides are TGTGCCAGCAGCTCAGCAGGGGGATCCTACAATGAGCAGTTCTTC.

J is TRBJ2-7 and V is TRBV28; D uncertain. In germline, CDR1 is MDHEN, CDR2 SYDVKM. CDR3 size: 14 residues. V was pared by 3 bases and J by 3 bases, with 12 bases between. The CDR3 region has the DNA TGTGCCAGCAGTTTTTCTAGGAGCCACTACGAGCAGTACTTC. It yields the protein CASSFSRSHYEQYF.

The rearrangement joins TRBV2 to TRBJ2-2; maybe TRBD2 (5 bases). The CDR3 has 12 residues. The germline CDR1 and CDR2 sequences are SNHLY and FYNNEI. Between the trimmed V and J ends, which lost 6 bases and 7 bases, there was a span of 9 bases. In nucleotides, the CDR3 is TGTGCCAGCAGGGAGGTGGTCGGGGAGCTGTTTTTT. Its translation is CASREVVGELFF.

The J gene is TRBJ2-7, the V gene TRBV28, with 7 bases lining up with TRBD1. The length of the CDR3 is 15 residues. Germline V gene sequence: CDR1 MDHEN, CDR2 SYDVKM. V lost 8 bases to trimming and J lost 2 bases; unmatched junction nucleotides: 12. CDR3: CASLKDRDRPYEQYF. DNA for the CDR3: TGTGCCAGCTTAAAAGACCGGGACAGACCCTACGAGCAGTACTTC.